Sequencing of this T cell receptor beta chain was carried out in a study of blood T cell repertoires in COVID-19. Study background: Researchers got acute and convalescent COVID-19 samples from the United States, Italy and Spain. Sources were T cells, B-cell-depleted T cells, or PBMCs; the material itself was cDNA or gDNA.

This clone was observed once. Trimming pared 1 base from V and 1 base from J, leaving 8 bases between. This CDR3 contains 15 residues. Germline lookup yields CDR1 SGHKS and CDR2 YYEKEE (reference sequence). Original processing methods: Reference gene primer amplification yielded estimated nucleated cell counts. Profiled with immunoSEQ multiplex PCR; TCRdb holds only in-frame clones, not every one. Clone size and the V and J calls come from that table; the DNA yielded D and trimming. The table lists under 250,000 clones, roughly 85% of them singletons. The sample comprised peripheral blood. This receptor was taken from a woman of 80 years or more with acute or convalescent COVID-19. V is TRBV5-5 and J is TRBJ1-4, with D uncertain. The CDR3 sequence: CASSLQVRTNEKLFF. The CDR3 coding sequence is TGTGCCAGCAGCTTGCAGGTCCGAACTAATGAAAAACTGTTTTTT.